This T cell receptor (beta chain) was sequenced in a study of blood T cell repertoires in COVID-19. Germline V CDR1 and CDR2: SNHLY, FYNNEI. CDR3 length equals 13 residues. The V and J ends lost 5 bases and 0 bases respectively, with 7 bases between them. Using immunoSEQ multiplex PCR, the repertoire was profiled, and TCRdb retains in-frame clones only, with some absent. This table holds about 130,000 clones, 88% found once. V and J are TRBV2 and TRBJ1-1; possibly TRBD1 for D (5 bases). Source material: peripheral blood. This receptor was identified in a man in his forties or fifties with acute or convalescent COVID-19. CDR3 bases: TGTGCCAGCAGTTACAGGATGAACACTGAAGCTTTCTTT. It codes for CASSYRMNTEAFF. The complete variable domain, with remaining parts taken from reference TRBV2 and TRBJ1-1, reads EPEVTQTPSHQVTQMGQEVILRCVPISNHLYFYWYRQILGQKVEFLVSFYNNEISEKSEIFDDQFSVERPDGSNFTLKIRSTKLEDSAMYFCASSYRMNTEAFFGQGTRLTVV.